Below are 29 T cell receptor beta chains sequenced from a single sample in a study of human T cells and chemical hapten exposure. The time point here: patch test 1, 2 weeks after DPC sensitization. Treatment described: therapeutic diphenylcyclopropenone sensitization with weekly scalp DPC. Each CDR3 protein is one row after TCRdb ran MiXCR on the RACE reads. Of about 380,000 distinct CDR3 sequences in the sample, approximately 4.4% are singletons; the top ten hold approximately 2.1%. Sequencing was performed on whole blood, taken in connection with sensitization to the hapten diphenylcyclopropenone (DPC). These receptors originate from a woman in her forties or fifties with alopecia areata. Some clones in this sample may be carry-over from other donors' samples.

This clonotype was seen at least ten times. The chain links TRBV5-1 to TRBJ2-5; D call uncertain. The CDR3 extends over 14 amino acids. V dropped 4 bases and J dropped 1 base, with 11 bases sitting between them. Per the germline V gene, CDR1 is SGHRS and CDR2 is YFSETQ. The CDR3, as DNA: TGCGCCAGCAGCCCGTTGACCGTCCAAGAGACCCAGTACTTC. Its protein product is CASSPLTVQETQYF.

The rearrangement joins TRBV7-2 to TRBJ1-1; maybe TRBD1 (6 bases). The CDR3 covers 15 residues. The germline gives CDR1 SGHTA, CDR2 FQGNSA. The V gene lost 5 bases and the J gene lost 1 base, with 14 bases spanning the gap. The CDR3 DNA reads TGTGCCAGCAGCCCGAAGGGGGTTCAGAACACTGAAGCTTTCTTT. The encoded protein is CASSPKGVQNTEAFF.

This clonotype was observed at least ten times. The chain links TRBV10-3 to TRBJ2-3, with D tentatively TRBD1 or TRBD2 (5 bases each). Trimming stripped 4 bases from V and 3 bases from J, with 14 bases between. The CDR3 spans 15 residues. CDR1 ENHRY and CDR2 SYGVKD come from the germline V gene. The CDR3 is CAISVSGGKTDTQYF. CDR3 sequence (DNA): TGTGCCATCAGTGTCTCTGGGGGTAAGACAGATACGCAGTATTTT.

This chain links TRBV12-3 or TRBV12-4 with TRBJ2-7; TRBD2 aligns across 8 bases. Trimming cost V 6 bases and J 7 bases; bases outside gene matches: 2. The CDR3 loop spans 11 amino acids. The CDR3 DNA follows: TGTGCCAGCAGAACGGGGGGGGAGCAGTACTTC. Encoded protein: CASRTGGEQYF.

This chain uses TRBV7-9 with TRBJ2-1; D is uncertain. The V gene lost 4 bases and the J gene lost 9 bases, with 7 bases spanning the gap. Germline V gene lookup returns CDR1 SEHNR and CDR2 FQNEAQ (reference sequence). This CDR3 region has 11 residues. CDR3 in amino acids: CASSSASEQFF. The CDR3 nucleotides are TGTGCCAGCAGCTCCGCTAGTGAGCAGTTCTTC.

This clonotype was recorded a few times. For the CDR3, the DNA is TGCGCCAGCAGTAACCGGGACACCGACGGGACCCAGTACTTC. Its protein product is CASSNRDTDGTQYF. The V call is TRBV5-1, the J call TRBJ2-5; maybe TRBD1 (6 bases). This CDR3 region has 14 residues. Germline CDR1 reads SGHRS; CDR2 reads YFSETQ. V was pared by 5 bases and J by 7 bases, with 18 bases between.

This clonotype was found a few times. The rearrangement uses TRBV4-1 and TRBJ1-5; D is ambiguous. CDR1 is MGHRA and CDR2 is YSYEKL in the germline V gene. Trimming took off 1 base at V and 0 bases at J, with 13 bases between the two ends. The CDR3 runs to 17 residues. CDR3 in amino acids: CASSQVPVSYSNQPQHF. The DNA of the CDR3 is TGCGCCAGCAGCCAAGTACCAGTCTCATATAGCAATCAGCCCCAGCATTTT.

The V gene is TRBV28, the J gene TRBJ2-1; 11 bases map to TRBD2. CDR3 length: 14 residues. Germline lookup yields CDR1 MDHEN and CDR2 SYDVKM. V lost 7 bases, J lost 6 bases, and 5 bases stayed unmatched. As DNA, the CDR3 is TGTGCCAGCACCTGGCTAGCGGGAGGCAATGAGCAGTTCTTC. This codes for CASTWLAGGNEQFF.

This clonotype was picked up a small number of times. The CDR3 bases are TGTGCCAGCAGTGTGAACCCAGGGGGCAGACCCCATGGCTACACCTTC. This codes for CASSVNPGGRPHGYTF. J is TRBJ1-2 and V is TRBV2; TRBD1 matches at 8 bases. Germline CDR1 SNHLY, CDR2 FYNNEI. Trimming at V came to 4 bases and at J to 6 bases, leaving 13 bases not matched to a gene. The CDR3 has 16 amino acids.

This clonotype came up many times. This chain uses TRBV18 with TRBJ2-3; 8 nucleotides agree with TRBD2. With 1 base clipped from V and 4 bases from J, the junction kept 4 bases outside the gene matches. This CDR3 spans 15 amino acids. The germline V gene encodes CDR1 KGHSH and CDR2 LQKENI. CDR3 in DNA: TGTGCCAGCTCACCACGAGCGGGAGAGGCAGATACGCAGTATTTT. Amino acids: CASSPRAGEADTQYF.

This rearrangement joins TRBV5-1 to TRBJ2-3, with unresolved D. Germline CDR1 is SGHRS and CDR2 is YFSETQ. The CDR3 covers 13 residues. V lost 5 bases and J lost 0, with 7 bases in between. In DNA, the CDR3 is TGCGCCAGCAGACCGACTAGCACAGATACGCAGTATTTT. Translating gives CASRPTSTDTQYF.

In its sample, this clonotype was seen many times. The V gene is TRBV13, the J gene TRBJ1-2, with 7 bases identical to TRBD1. Trimming removed 0 bases from V and 9 bases from J; junction bases left unmatched: 1. The CDR3 loop spans 12 amino acids. CDR1 is PRHDT and CDR2 is FYEKMQ in the germline V gene (reference sequence). The CDR3 bases are TGTGCCAGCAGCTTAGGCAGGGGGAGCTACACCTTC. This gives the protein CASSLGRGSYTF.

Ten or more counts support this clonotype. The chain combines TRBV25-1 with TRBJ1-4; D call uncertain. The CDR3 consists of 13 residues. Germline CDR1 and CDR2: MGHDK and SYGVNS. V lost 3 bases and J 8 bases, leaving 10 bases between the germline ends. The CDR3 is CASSEDSPEKLFF. The CDR3 DNA sequence: TGTGCCAGCAGTGAGGACTCACCCGAAAAACTGTTTTTT.

This clonotype was counted many times. The chain links TRBV12-3 or TRBV12-4 to TRBJ1-2; no clear D gene. This CDR3 spans 13 amino acids. V was cut by 9 bases and J by 3 bases, with 14 bases left in between. The CDR3 DNA reads TGTGCCAGTTGGCAGGCTCTGGACTATGGCTACACCTTC. As protein: CASWQALDYGYTF.

In this sample, this clonotype turned up many times. The CDR3 sequence: CASSDGQESEQYF. DNA for the CDR3: TGCGCCAGCAGCGACGGACAGGAGAGCGAGCAGTACTTC. The rearrangement links TRBV5-1 to TRBJ2-7, with 7 bases fitting TRBD1. The germline V gene has CDR1 SGHRS and CDR2 YFSETQ. The CDR3 is made up of 13 amino acids. V shed 4 bases, J shed 6 bases, and the junction held 7 bases outside the gene matches.

This clonotype showed up many times. The chain employs TRBV4-2 and TRBJ2-7; D ambiguous. The CDR3 has 13 residues. Trimming left V 2 bases short and J 1 base short, with 6 bases between. Germline CDR1 reads LGHNA; CDR2 reads YNFKEQ. CDR3 loop: CASSQPPSYEQYF. The DNA of the CDR3 is TGTGCCAGCAGCCAACCGCCTTCCTACGAGCAGTACTTC.

The table lists this clonotype with a count of one. Just one base apart from a much larger clone, this may be a read error. This chain joins TRBV29-1 and TRBJ2-6; a possible D gene is TRBD1 (6 bases). V gave up 5 bases and J gave up 17 bases, with 28 bases separating them. The CDR3 covers 15 residues. Germline CDR1 and CDR2: SQVTM and ANQGSEA. DNA for the CDR3: TGCAGCGTTTCCAGGGGACGCTCTGGGGCCAACATCTTGACTTTC. It encodes CSVSRGRSGANILTF.

The rearrangement links TRBV20-1 to TRBJ2-1; D is perhaps TRBD1 (6 bases). Germline V CDR1 and CDR2: DFQATT, SNEGSKA (reference sequence). V was pared by 6 bases and J by 2 bases, with 11 bases between. The CDR3 totals 13 residues. CDR3 protein: CSAPKGAYNEQFF. The CDR3 DNA reads TGCAGTGCCCCGAAGGGGGCCTACAATGAGCAGTTCTTC.

This clonotype appeared many times. The chain couples TRBV6-5 to TRBJ2-1, with 8 nucleotides matching TRBD2. The V gene end was trimmed by 7 bases and the J gene end by 2 bases; junction bases not matched to a gene: 7. The CDR3 has 15 amino acids. The germline V gene encodes CDR1 MNHEY and CDR2 SVGAGI. The chain's CDR3 is CASTKSGGPYNEQFF. DNA of the CDR3: TGTGCCAGCACCAAAAGCGGGGGCCCCTACAATGAGCAGTTCTTC.

The chain has TRBV5-6 and TRBJ1-2; a weak D match, TRBD1 (6 bases). Germline-derived CDR1 and CDR2 are SGHDT and YYEEEE. The V end lost 3 bases, the J end lost 3 bases, and 12 bases lay between the germline ends. The CDR3 has 14 residues. The CDR3 spells CASSSEQGYYGYTF. The CDR3 DNA reads as TGTGCCAGCAGCTCGGAACAGGGCTACTATGGCTACACCTTC.

This clonotype was counted many times. This rearrangement joins TRBV12-5 to TRBJ2-1; D unclear. The CDR3 consists of 11 residues. From germline, CDR1 is LGHNT and CDR2 FRNRAP. Trimming took 0 bases from V and 9 from J, leaving 3 bases between them. CDR3 nucleotides: TGTGCTAGTGGTTTGGTGGGTGAGCAGTTCTTC. It yields the protein CASGLVGEQFF.

The chain joins TRBV5-1 to TRBJ2-5; 7 bases are shared with TRBD2. Germline V lookup: CDR1 SGHRS, CDR2 YFSETQ. With V trimmed by 5 bases and J by 5 bases, 12 bases remained unmatched. The CDR3 spans 15 residues. The CDR3 DNA reads TGCGCCAGCAGTCAAACCTCTAGCGGTCGTGAGACCCAGTACTTC. Residues: CASSQTSSGRETQYF.

This clonotype has a count of ten or more. This sequence joins TRBV19 and TRBJ2-1; TRBD2 matches 11 bases. This CDR3 has 15 residues. Germline values: CDR1 LNHDA, CDR2 SQIVND (reference sequence). Unmatched junction bases numbered 8, after V lost 7 bases and J lost 6 bases. In DNA, the CDR3 is TGTGCCAGTACCCTAACTAGCGGGAGCCCCAATGAGCAGTTCTTC. This gives the protein CASTLTSGSPNEQFF. The full variable domain, in which reference TRBV19 and TRBJ2-1 provide the parts outside the CDR3, is DGGITQSPKYLFRKEGQNVTLSCEQNLNHDAMYWYRQDPGQGLRLIYYSQIVNDFQKGDIAEGYSVSREKKESFPLTVTSAQKNPTAFYLCASTLTSGSPNEQFFGPGTRLTVL.

The table lists this clonotype with many counts. This sequence joins TRBV29-1 and TRBJ2-2; the match to TRBD1 covers 8 bases. This CDR3 contains 15 residues. The germline gives CDR1 SQVTM, CDR2 ANQGSEA. Trimming took 5 bases from V and 4 from J; bases not matched to a gene: 9. The CDR3 nucleotides read TGCAGCGTTAGCTCCGGGACAGGTACCACCGGGGAGCTGTTTTTT. The encoded protein is CSVSSGTGTTGELFF.

This clonotype showed up many times. The chain combines TRBV6-2 or TRBV6-3 with TRBJ1-1, with TRBD1 identical over 8 bases. The CDR3 contains 15 residues. V trimming: 5 bases; J trimming: 0 bases; junction bases outside the gene matches: 5. Germline CDR1 is MNHEY and CDR2 is SVGEGT. This CDR3 is CASSEGQGLNTEAFF. CDR3 DNA sequence: TGTGCCAGCAGTGAAGGACAGGGTCTGAACACTGAAGCTTTCTTT.

Many counts were recorded for this clonotype. The chain combines TRBV9 with TRBJ2-1; D gene uncertain. Trimming cost V 4 bases and J 0 bases, with 8 bases left between them. The CDR3 has 14 residues. CDR1 is SGDLS, CDR2 YYNGEE, per germline. The CDR3: CASSMGNSYNEQFF. CDR3 bases: TGTGCCAGCAGCATGGGGAACTCCTACAATGAGCAGTTCTTC.

Here the CDR3 reads CASSQAALSSYEQYF. Written as DNA, the CDR3 is TGTGCCAGCAGCCAAGCGGCCCTTAGCTCCTACGAGCAGTACTTC. This chain connects TRBV4-2 to TRBJ2-7; no reliable D call. Per the germline V gene, CDR1 is LGHNA and CDR2 is YNFKEQ. V was shortened by 1 base and J by 0 bases, with 10 bases between the two germline ends. CDR3 length: 15 residues.

Ten or more counts support this clonotype. A read error may account for a junction end that differs from germline. The rearrangement joins TRBV4-3 to TRBJ2-7; 9 bases align to TRBD2. Germline CDR1 LGHNA, CDR2 YSLEER. This CDR3 has 13 residues. CDR3 in amino acids: CASSSGLAYEQYF. CDR3 in DNA: TGTGCCAGCAGCTCGGGACTAGCTTACGAGCAGTACTTC.

J is TRBJ1-2 and V is TRBV11-3; a possible D gene is TRBD1 (5 bases). Germline V gene data show CDR1 as SGHNT and CDR2 as YENEEA. The CDR3 contains 17 residues. V gave up 5 bases and J gave up 2 bases, with 21 bases separating them. The CDR3 is CASSPGQGMRGNYGYTF. The CDR3 bases are TGTGCCAGCAGCCCTGGACAAGGAATGCGGGGAAACTATGGCTACACCTTC.